This T cell receptor beta chain was sequenced for a study of tumor and adjacent non-tumor tissue in lung cancer. The library came from three nested PCR rounds adapted from ARM-PCR protocols. MiXCR, applied by TCRdb to the multiplex PCR reads, yields one record per CDR3 protein. The table shows tens of thousands of distinct CDR3 sequences, with around 70% occurring only once. Concerning this clonotype itself: Antigen specificity is unknown. The junction does not match germline at one end; this may be a read error.

The CDR3 has 15 residues. Germline V CDR1 and CDR2: SGHDT, YYEEEE. This sample's RNA came from whole unsorted tissue. More than 3 cm separated this lung sample from the edge of the tumor. Study results and caveats: Compared with tumor, normal lung showed significantly lower TCR diversity.

Sequencing used distant non-tumor lung tissue. The origin of this receptor is a woman aged 50 to 65 with non-small cell lung cancer. The chain links TRBV5-6 to TRBJ2-1; 7 bases are shared with TRBD2. In DNA, the CDR3 is TGTGCCAGCAGCTCGGAACTAGCGATCTACAATGGGCAGTTCTTC. This codes for CASSSELAIYNGQFF.